The 5 T cell receptor beta chains presented below share a single source sample, sequenced in a study of T cell repertoires in cytomegalovirus infection. A single record per CDR3 protein comes from TCRdb applying MiXCR to the reads. The data show approximately 200,000 distinct CDR3 sequences, approximately 24% seen once. Sequenced input: CD8+ T cells from PBMCs. The receptors shown here come from a human donor in good health (CMV status not recorded). Some clones in this sample may be carry-over from other donors' samples.

The chain joins TRBV20-1 to TRBJ2-4, with 12 bases that match TRBD2. The ends lost 5 bases at V and 1 base at J; junction bases unmatched: 15. The germline V gene has CDR1 DFQATT and CDR2 SNEGSKA (reference sequence). The CDR3 loop spans 19 amino acids. The CDR3, as DNA: TGCAGTGCTGGCTCCGGGACTAGCGGGTCACAGCTGGCCAAAAACATTCAGTACTTC. It is translated as CSAGSGTSGSQLAKNIQYF.

Turning to this clonotype: A much larger clone lies one base from this, so it may be a read error. The CDR3 DNA sequence: TGTACCAGCCGATCGGACCAGAGGACTGAAGCTTTCTTT. Encoded protein: CTSRSDQRTEAFF. This chain links TRBV25-1 with TRBJ1-1; D is unclear. CDR3 length: 13 residues. The germline V gene encodes CDR1 MGHDK and CDR2 SYGVNS.

The chain recombines TRBV7-2 with TRBJ1-2; D is possibly TRBD1 (6 bases). V was shortened by 1 base and J by 8 bases, with 11 bases between the two germline ends. This CDR3 spans 13 amino acids. Germline lookup yields CDR1 SGHTA and CDR2 FQGNSA. The DNA of the CDR3 is TGTGCCAGCAGCTTAGGGCAGGGGATCGGCTACACCTTC. This encodes CASSLGQGIGYTF.

The CDR3 region has the DNA TGTGCCAGCAGCTTAGGAGGTGGCTCCGGAGAGACCCAGTACTTC. Translation gives CASSLGGGSGETQYF. This chain uses TRBV11-2 with TRBJ2-5; D call uncertain. CDR1 is SGHAT and CDR2 is FQNNGV in the germline V gene. Trimming cost V 1 base and J 4 bases, with 13 bases left between them. This CDR3 comprises 15 residues.

V is TRBV11-3 and J is TRBJ2-3; TRBD2 agrees at 8 bases. Germline trimming cut 5 bases from V and 1 base from J; bases unmatched to any gene: 8. The CDR3 has 16 residues. Looked up from germline, CDR1 is SGHNT and CDR2 is YENEEA. CDR3 protein: CASSPGGGPGTDTQYF. The CDR3 bases are TGTGCCAGCAGCCCGGGAGGGGGGCCCGGCACAGATACGCAGTATTTT.